This TCR beta chain was retrieved from a study of cytomegalovirus exposure and HLA in healthy donors. On the study more broadly: The Caucasian-associated ancestry cluster held more than 80% of some 420 genotyped donors. Study-wide results and caveats: It has been reported that TCR beta sequences accurately predicted the HLA-A and HLA-B alleles of most subjects. Follow-up analysis seemed to connect common viral pathogens with several of the most significant clusters identified. The study carried out a later analysis of TCR beta sequences. It associated approximately 15,000 of them with specific HLA alleles at a false discovery rate of 0.05.

As to this clone: The antigen remains unidentified.

It was with 60 Vbeta and 13 Jbeta primers that the PCR ran. Sequenced by immunoSEQ multiplex PCR; TCRdb stores in-frame clones only, minus some. Found here are around 150,000 clones, roughly four fifths of them singletons; the top ten hold roughly 4.3%. The CDR3 has 18 residues. The germline CDR1 and CDR2 sequences are MGHRA and YSYEKL. Trimming left V 0 bases short and J 6 bases short, with 23 bases between. The specimen sequenced was PBMCs. The source of this sequence is a middle-aged man in good health and CMV-seropositive. This chain uses TRBV4-1 with TRBJ1-1; D possibly corresponds to TRBD1 (5 bases). For the CDR3, the DNA is TGCGCCAGCAGCCAAGATTTCGTAGACAGAACGGCCTACGCTGAAGCTTTCTTT. It encodes CASSQDFVDRTAYAEAFF.